The sequence of this T cell receptor beta chain was determined in a study of blood T cell repertoires in COVID-19 (TCRdb year 2020). Regarding the study in general: The collaborator samples originated in the United States, Italy and Spain and spanned the acute and convalescent phases of COVID-19. The prospective study material was composed of cDNA or gDNA derived from T cells, B-cell-depleted T cells, or PBMCs. The samples were drawn from the first 160 participants of the ongoing ImmuneRACE study and from over a thousand subjects provided by 6 global collaborators. A de-identified subject ID, COVID-19 status, age in years and sex were almost always included in the sample metadata. Subjects who had been exposed to COVID-19, were actively infected with it, or had recovered from it provided the deeply sampled blood TCRbeta repertoires that made up the dataset. Where HLA class I and class II types were available, the types were taken from metadata supplied by the sample provider, not from assay-based typing. The repertoires were made available in a free public database intended to serve as a resource for research on the immune response to SARS-CoV-2. The paper's findings and limits, for the study overall: The quantity of clinical and demographic metadata differed by source and by participant and was supplied without curation.

TCRbeta CDR3 regions were amplified from genomic DNA using the immunoSEQ Assay, a bias-controlled multiplex PCR. For the original study's pipeline: The number of nucleated cells in each sample was estimated from the amplification of reference gene primers within the assay. To quantify the absolute abundance of each unique TCRbeta CDR3 rearrangement, sequence reads were collapsed and filtered. For each sample, productive Simpson clonality was calculated as the square root of Simpson's diversity index across productive rearrangements. TCRdb mirrors the immuneACCESS table, restricted to in-frame sequences. Some clones are absent from its copies; in checked studies, under half trace to an unresolved V gene, and the reason for the others is unknown. The V and J calls and clone size are taken from that table; D and trimming were inferred from the DNA. The sample table contains a few hundred thousand clones; only one count was recorded for 86% of them. Roughly a tenth of the sample lies in the top ten.

Regarding this clone: Its recognized antigen is unknown. No much larger clone exists at a distance of one base, and base qualities are not known.

Enrolling through a virtual design, the prospective study's participants ranged in age from roughly 18 to 89 years and lived across 20 to 30 United States geographic areas. In the prospective study, cohorts were assigned on the basis of participant-reported clinical history obtained from a screening survey and a study questionnaire. ImmuneRACE Cohort 3 recovered participants were defined by two consecutive negative NP/OP PCR tests, healthcare professional clearance, or symptom resolution. In the prospective study, mobile phlebotomists collected whole blood, serum and a nasopharyngeal or oropharyngeal swab from each participant. Additional blood draws and questionnaires over a 2-month period could optionally be provided by prospective study participants. Blood samples from the prospective study were shipped frozen or at room temperature prior to DNA extraction. CDR1 and CDR2, per the germline V gene, are KGHDR and SFDVKD. From the cysteine up to the phenylalanine, the CDR3 has a length of 16 residues. Here the CDR3 DNA is all that survives: 48 bases in frame from base 1. Unmatched junction bases come to 8, with V trimmed by 1 base and J by 6 bases.

In this chain, TRBV24-1 is recombined with TRBJ2-1, and 7 junctional nucleotides match TRBD2. The clonotype originates from a woman between 18 and 30 years old who had recovered from COVID-19. The specimen sequenced was PBMCs or T cells enriched from blood (not recorded which). The CDR3 region reads CATSDLRLAATNEQFF. The nucleotide sequence is given as TGTGCCACCAGTGATTTACGGCTAGCGGCAACCAATGAGCAGTTCTTC.